This T cell receptor beta chain was identified during a study of T cell repertoires in cytomegalovirus infection. The CDR3 spans 17 residues. The germline gives CDR1 DFQATT, CDR2 SNEGSKA (reference sequence). With V trimmed by 0 bases and J by 3 bases, 13 bases remained unmatched. A remark on this clonotype: Its cognate antigen is unknown.

Using its own MiXCR run on the reads, TCRdb lists one record per CDR3 protein. Of about 920,000 distinct CDR3 sequences in the sample, roughly 30% are singletons; the top ten hold roughly an eighth. The sample consisted of cultured CD8+ T cells from PBMCs, taken from culture after CMV antigen stimulation. The chain combines TRBV20-1 with TRBJ1-2, with TRBD1 identical over 7 bases. The TCR was taken from a human donor in good health (CMV status not recorded). Some clones in this sample may be carry-over from other donors' samples. The CDR3: CSARDRGGWDRDYGYTF. The CDR3 coding sequence is TGCAGTGCTAGAGATAGAGGGGGCTGGGACAGAGACTATGGCTACACCTTC.